This TCR beta chain originates from a study of T cell responses to AZD1222 COVID-19 vaccine. Study-level results: Along spike, vaccine-associated CD4 TCRs were found throughout, with dominance at 160-218 and 743-854. Reports say nearly half of spike-specific TCRs go after unmutated variant regions. Clonal diversity was possibly underestimated, and white British individuals and females predominated among donors. Sampling captured repertoires only after the peak T cell response.

This table comes from immunoSEQ multiplex PCR, and its TCRdb copy is limited to in-frame clones, with some not included. This sample carries 60,000 to 65,000 clones, roughly three quarters of them seen once, and the ten largest clones take over 12%. Comment on this clone: Its specificity is unknown.

In germline, CDR1 is SGHDT, CDR2 YYEEEE. This CDR3 contains 15 residues. Trimming stripped 2 bases from V and 5 bases from J, with 11 bases between. The source of this sequence is an adult in good health. The specimen comprised peripheral blood, sampled on day 0 of AZD1222 vaccination. The J gene is TRBJ1-6, the V gene TRBV5-6; D gene ambiguous. The CDR3 region is CASSFVGRNNSPLHF. In DNA, the CDR3 is TGTGCCAGCAGCTTTGTAGGACGGAATAATTCACCCCTCCACTTT.